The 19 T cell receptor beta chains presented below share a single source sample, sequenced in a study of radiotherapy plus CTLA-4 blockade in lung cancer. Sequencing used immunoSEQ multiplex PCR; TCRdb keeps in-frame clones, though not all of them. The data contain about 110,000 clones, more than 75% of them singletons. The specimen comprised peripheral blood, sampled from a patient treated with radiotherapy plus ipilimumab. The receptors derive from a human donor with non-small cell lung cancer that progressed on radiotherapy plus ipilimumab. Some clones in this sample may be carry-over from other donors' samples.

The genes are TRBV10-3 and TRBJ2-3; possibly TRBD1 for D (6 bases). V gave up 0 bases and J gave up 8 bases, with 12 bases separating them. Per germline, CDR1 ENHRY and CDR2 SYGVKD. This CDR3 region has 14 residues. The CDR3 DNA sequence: TGTGCCATCAGTGAGTCGGGGGCGATGGGTACGCAGTATTTT. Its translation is CAISESGAMGTQYF.

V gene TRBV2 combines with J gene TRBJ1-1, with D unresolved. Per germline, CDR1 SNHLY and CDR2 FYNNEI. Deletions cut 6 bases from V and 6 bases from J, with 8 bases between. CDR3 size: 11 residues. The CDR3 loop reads CASRMDAEAFF. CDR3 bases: TGTGCCAGCAGGATGGACGCTGAAGCTTTCTTT.

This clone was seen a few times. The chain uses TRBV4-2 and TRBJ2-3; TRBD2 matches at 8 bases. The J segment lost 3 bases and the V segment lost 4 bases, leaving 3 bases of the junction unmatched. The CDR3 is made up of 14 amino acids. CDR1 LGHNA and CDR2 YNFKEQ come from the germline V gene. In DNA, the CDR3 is TGTGCCAGCAGCCGCGGACTAGCTACAGATACGCAGTATTTT. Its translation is CASSRGLATDTQYF.

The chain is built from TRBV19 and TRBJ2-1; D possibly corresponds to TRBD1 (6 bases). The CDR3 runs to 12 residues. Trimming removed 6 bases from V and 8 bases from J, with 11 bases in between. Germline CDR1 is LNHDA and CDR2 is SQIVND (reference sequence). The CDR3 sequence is CASRPRTDEQFF. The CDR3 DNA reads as TGTGCCAGTAGACCGCGGACAGATGAGCAGTTCTTC.

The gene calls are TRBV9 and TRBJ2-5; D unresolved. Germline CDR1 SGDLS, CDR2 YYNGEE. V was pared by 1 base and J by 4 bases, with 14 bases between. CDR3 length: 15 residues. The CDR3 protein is CASSVTLGGGETQYF. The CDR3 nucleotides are TGTGCCAGCAGCGTAACTCTAGGCGGCGGAGAGACCCAGTACTTC.

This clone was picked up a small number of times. CDR3 sequence: CASSRDSTSYEQYF. The CDR3 bases are TGTGCCAGTAGTAGGGACAGTACCTCCTACGAGCAGTACTTC. J is TRBJ2-7 and V is TRBV19; TRBD1 matches at 7 bases. The germline V gene encodes CDR1 LNHDA and CDR2 SQIVND (reference sequence). Trimming cost V 4 bases and J 0 bases; bases outside gene matches: 3. The CDR3 extends over 14 amino acids.

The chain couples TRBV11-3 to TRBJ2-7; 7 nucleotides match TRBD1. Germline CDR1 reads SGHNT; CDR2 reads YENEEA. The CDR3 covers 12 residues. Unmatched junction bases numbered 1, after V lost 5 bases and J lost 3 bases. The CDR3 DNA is TGTGCCAGCAGCGCAGGGGGCTACGAGCAGTACTTC. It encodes CASSAGGYEQYF. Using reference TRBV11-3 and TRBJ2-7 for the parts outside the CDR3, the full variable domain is EAGVVQSPRYKIIEKKQPVAFWCNPISGHNTLYWYLQNLGQGPELLIRYENEEAVDDSQLPKDRFSAERLKGVDSTLKIQPAELGDSAVYLCASSAGGYEQYFGPGTRLTVT.

This chain's CDR3 is CASSPTIRTSELFF. CDR3 in DNA: TGTGCCAGCTCACCAACGATCAGGACATCCGAGCTGTTTTTT. The chain couples TRBV18 to TRBJ2-2; D possibly corresponds to TRBD1 (5 bases). This CDR3 is 14 amino acids long. V lost 2 bases and J lost 11, with 15 bases in between. CDR1 KGHSH and CDR2 LQKENI come from the germline V gene.

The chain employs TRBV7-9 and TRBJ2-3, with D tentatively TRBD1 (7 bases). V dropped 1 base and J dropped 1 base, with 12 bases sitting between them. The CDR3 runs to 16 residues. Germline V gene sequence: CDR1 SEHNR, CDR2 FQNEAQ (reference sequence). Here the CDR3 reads CASSLVRDSRTDTQYF. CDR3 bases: TGTGCCAGCAGCTTAGTGCGGGACAGCCGCACAGATACGCAGTATTTT.

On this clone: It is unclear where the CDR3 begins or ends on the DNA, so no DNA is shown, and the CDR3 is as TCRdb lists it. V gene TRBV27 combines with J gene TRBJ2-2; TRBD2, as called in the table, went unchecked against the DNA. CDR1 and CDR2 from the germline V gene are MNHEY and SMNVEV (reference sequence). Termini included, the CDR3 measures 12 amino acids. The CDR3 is CASSFGAGELFF.

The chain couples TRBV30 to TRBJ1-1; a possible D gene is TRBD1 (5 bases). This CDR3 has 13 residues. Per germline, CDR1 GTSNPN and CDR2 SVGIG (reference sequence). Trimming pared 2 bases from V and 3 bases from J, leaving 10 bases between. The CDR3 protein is CAWSYRIHTEAFF. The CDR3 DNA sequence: TGTGCCTGGAGTTACAGGATCCACACTGAAGCTTTCTTT. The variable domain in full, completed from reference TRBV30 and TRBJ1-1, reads SQTIHQWPATLVQPVGSPLSLECTVEGTSNPNLYWYRQAAGRGLQLLFYSVGIGQISSEVPQNLSASRPQDRQFILSSKKLLLSDSGFYLCAWSYRIHTEAFFGQGTRLTVV.

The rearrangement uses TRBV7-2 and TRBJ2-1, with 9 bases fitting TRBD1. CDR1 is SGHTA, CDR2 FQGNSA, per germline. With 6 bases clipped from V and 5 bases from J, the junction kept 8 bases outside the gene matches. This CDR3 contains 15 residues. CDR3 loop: CASSPRTGDDNEQFF. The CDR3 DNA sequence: TGTGCCAGCAGTCCGCGGACAGGGGATGACAATGAGCAGTTCTTC.

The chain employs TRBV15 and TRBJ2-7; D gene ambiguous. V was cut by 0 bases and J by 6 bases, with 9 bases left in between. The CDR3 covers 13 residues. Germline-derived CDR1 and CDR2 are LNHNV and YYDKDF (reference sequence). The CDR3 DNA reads TGTGCCACCAGCAGAGAAGGCCCCTCCGAGCAGTACTTC. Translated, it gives CATSREGPSEQYF.

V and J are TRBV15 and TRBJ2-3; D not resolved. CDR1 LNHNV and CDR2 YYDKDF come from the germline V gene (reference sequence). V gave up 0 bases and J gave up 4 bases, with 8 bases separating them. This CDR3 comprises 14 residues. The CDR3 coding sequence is TGTGCCACCAGCAGAGATCGGGCAGCAGATACGCAGTATTTT. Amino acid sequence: CATSRDRAADTQYF.

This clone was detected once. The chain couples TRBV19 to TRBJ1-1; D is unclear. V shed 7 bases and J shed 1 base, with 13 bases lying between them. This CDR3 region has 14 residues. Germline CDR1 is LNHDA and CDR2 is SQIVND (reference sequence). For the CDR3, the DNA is TGTGCCAGTAAATACGACGGAGAGAACACTGAAGCTTTCTTT. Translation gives CASKYDGENTEAFF.

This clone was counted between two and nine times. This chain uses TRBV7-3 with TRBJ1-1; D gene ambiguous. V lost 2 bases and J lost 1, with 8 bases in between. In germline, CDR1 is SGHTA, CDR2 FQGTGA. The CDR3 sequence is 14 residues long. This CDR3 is CASSLEAGNTEAFF. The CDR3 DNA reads TGTGCCAGCAGCTTAGAAGCAGGGAACACTGAAGCTTTCTTT.

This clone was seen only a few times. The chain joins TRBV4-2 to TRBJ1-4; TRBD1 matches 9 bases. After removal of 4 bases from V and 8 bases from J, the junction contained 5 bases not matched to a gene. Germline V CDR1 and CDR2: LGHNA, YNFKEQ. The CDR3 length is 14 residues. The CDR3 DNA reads TGTGCCAGCAGCCCCGGGACAGGGTGGGAAAAACTGTTTTTT. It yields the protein CASSPGTGWEKLFF.

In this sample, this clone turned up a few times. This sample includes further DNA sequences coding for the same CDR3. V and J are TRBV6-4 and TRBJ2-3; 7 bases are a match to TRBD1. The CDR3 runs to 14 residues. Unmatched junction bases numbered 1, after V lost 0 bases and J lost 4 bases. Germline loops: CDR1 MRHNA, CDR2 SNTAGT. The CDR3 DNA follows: TGTGCCAGCAGTGACTCAGGGGGCGCAGATACGCAGTATTTT. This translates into CASSDSGGADTQYF.

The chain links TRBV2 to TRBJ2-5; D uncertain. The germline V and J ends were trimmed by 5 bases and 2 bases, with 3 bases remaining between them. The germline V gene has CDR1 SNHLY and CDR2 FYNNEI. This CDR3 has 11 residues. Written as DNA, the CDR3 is TGTGCCAGCAGTTCGCAAGAGACCCAGTACTTC. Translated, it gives CASSSQETQYF.